The T cell receptor (beta chain) under discussion was sequenced for a study of blood T cell repertoires in COVID-19 (dated by TCRdb to the early 2020s). General notes on the study: Collaborator samples came from the United States, Italy and Spain and covered acute and convalescent phases of COVID-19. The prospective study material was composed of cDNA or gDNA derived from T cells, B-cell-depleted T cells, or PBMCs. The dataset comprised deeply sampled blood TCRbeta repertoires from subjects exposed to, actively infected with, or recovered from COVID-19. The repertoires were made available in a free public database intended to serve as a resource for research on the immune response to SARS-CoV-2. Samples were obtained from the ongoing ImmuneRACE study (first 160 participants) and from 1,254 subjects provided by 6 global collaborators. Sample metadata almost always included a de-identified subject ID, COVID-19 status, age in years and sex. Where available, HLA class I and class II types were obtained from metadata supplied by the sample provider rather than from assay-based typing. Here is what the overall study found, with its caveats: The quantity of clinical and demographic metadata differed by source and by participant and was supplied without curation.

TCRbeta CDR3 regions were amplified from genomic DNA using the immunoSEQ Assay, a bias-controlled multiplex PCR. As for the authors' bioinformatics: Within the assay, amplification of reference gene primers was used to estimate how many nucleated cells each sample contained. Sequence reads were collapsed and filtered to measure the absolute abundance of every unique TCRbeta CDR3 rearrangement. For each sample, productive Simpson clonality was calculated by taking the square root of Simpson's diversity index across productive rearrangements. TCRdb took this table from immuneACCESS and kept in-frame rearrangements with V and J called. Such tables lack part of the clones; where checked against another copy, unresolved V genes explain under half of the gap, and the rest is unexplained. V, J and clone size were drawn from that table, and D and trimming were deduced from the DNA. This sample gives around 260,000 clones in total; 80% to 95% of them show up just once. 0.95% to 1.3% of the sample is in the top ten clones.

Participants in the prospective study were aged roughly 18 to 89 years, lived in 24 United States geographic areas, and enrolled through a virtual design. In the prospective study, cohorts were assigned on the basis of participant-reported clinical history obtained from a screening survey and a study questionnaire. Recovered participants in ImmuneRACE Cohort 3 were defined by two consecutive negative NP/OP PCR tests, clearance by a healthcare professional, or resolution of symptoms. In the prospective study, mobile phlebotomists collected whole blood, serum and a nasopharyngeal or oropharyngeal swab from each participant. Participants in the prospective study had the option to provide additional blood draws and questionnaires over an approximately 2-month period. Blood samples from the prospective study were shipped frozen or at room temperature prior to DNA extraction. Comment on this clone: Its antigen target is currently unknown. No much larger clone is present one base from it, and per-base qualities are unavailable. Other nucleotide sequences from this sample produce the same CDR3.

The V end loses 0 bases and the J end loses 4 bases, and a stretch of 11 bases separates them. The CDR3 holds 15 amino acids from the cysteine to the phenylalanine. Only the CDR3 portion is preserved as DNA: 45 bases, with reading frame beginning at the first base. CDR1 and CDR2 are drawn from the germline V gene: SGDLS, YYNGEE. The sample taken for sequencing was PBMCs or T cells enriched from blood (not recorded which). The sequence links TRBV9 to TRBJ2-1; TRBD1 is possibly the D segment (6 matching bases). The source of this sequence is a woman aged 25 to 45 who had recovered from COVID-19. DNA sequence: TGTGCCAGCAGCGTAGGCAGGGGCAGTTACAATGAGCAGTTCTTC. Its protein reads: CASSVGRGSYNEQFF.